This paragraph reports one T cell receptor (beta chain). CD45RA+ naive and CD45RA-negative memory subsets were separated from CD4+ cells. The data belong to a study of shared clonotypes between healthy human individuals. Generated by immunoSEQ multiplex PCR, the TCRdb table keeps only in-frame clones and is missing some. Of about 980,000 clones detected, around three quarters appear once; the ten largest clones hold about 1.5%. Germline V gene data show CDR1 as ENHRY and CDR2 as SYGVKD. Trimming took off 4 bases at V and 1 base at J, with 10 bases between the two ends. This CDR3 region has 14 residues.

The chain combines TRBV10-3 with TRBJ1-1; D may be TRBD1 (6 bases). This TCR came from a man between 18 and 35 years old in good health. Sample: memory CD4+ T cells sorted from blood. This sample's subset: CD45RA-negative fraction. CDR3 coding DNA: TGTGCCATCAGTGGACAGGACAGGAACACTGAAGCTTTCTTT. Its protein is CAISGQDRNTEAFF.